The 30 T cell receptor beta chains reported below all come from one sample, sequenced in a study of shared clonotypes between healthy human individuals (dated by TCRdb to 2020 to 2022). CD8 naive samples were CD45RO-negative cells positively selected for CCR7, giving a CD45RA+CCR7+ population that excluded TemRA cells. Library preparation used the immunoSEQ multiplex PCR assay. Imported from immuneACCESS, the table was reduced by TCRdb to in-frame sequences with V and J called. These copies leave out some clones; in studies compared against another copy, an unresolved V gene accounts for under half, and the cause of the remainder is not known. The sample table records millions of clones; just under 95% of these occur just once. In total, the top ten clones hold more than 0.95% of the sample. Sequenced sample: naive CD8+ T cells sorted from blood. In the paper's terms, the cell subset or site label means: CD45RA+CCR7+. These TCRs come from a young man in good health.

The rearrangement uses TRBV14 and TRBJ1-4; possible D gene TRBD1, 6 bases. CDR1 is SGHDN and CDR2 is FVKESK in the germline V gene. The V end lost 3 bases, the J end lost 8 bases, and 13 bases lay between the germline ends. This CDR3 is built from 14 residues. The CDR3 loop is CASSHSTGNEKLFF. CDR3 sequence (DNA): TGTGCCAGCAGCCACAGTACAGGGAACGAAAAACTGTTTTTT.

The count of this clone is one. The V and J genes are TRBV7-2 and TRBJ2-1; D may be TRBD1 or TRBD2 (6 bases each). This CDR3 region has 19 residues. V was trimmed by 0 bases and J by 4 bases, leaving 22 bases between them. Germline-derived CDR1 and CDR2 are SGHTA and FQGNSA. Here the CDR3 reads CASSLAEGGRLGIYNEQFF. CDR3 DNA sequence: TGTGCCAGCAGCTTAGCTGAGGGGGGACGGCTCGGAATATACAATGAGCAGTTCTTC.

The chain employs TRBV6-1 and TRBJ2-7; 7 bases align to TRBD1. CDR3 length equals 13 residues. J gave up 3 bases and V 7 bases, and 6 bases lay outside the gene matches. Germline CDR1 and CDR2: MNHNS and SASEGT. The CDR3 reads CASIDTGDYEQYF. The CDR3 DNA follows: TGTGCCAGCATTGATACAGGGGACTACGAGCAGTACTTC.

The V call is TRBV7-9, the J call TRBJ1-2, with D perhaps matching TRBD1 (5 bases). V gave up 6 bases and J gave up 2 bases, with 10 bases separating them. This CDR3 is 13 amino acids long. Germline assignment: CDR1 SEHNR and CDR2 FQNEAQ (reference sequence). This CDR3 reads CASRGTVNYGYTF. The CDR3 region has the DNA TGTGCCAGCAGAGGGACCGTCAACTATGGCTACACCTTC.

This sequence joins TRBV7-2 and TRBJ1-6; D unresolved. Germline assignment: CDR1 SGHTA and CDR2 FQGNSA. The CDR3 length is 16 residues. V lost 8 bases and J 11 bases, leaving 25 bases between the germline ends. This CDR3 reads CASPNGKIGDTTPLHF. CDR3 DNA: TGTGCCAGCCCTAATGGGAAAATTGGGGATACGACACCCCTCCACTTT.

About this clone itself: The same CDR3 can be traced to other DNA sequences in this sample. This chain's CDR3 is CAAGAGTIGAYSPLHF. The CDR3 DNA follows: TGTGCCGCTGGGGCGGGGACTATCGGTGCTTACTCACCCCTCCACTTT. The V call is TRBV7-9, the J call TRBJ1-6, with D perhaps matching TRBD1 (5 bases). The V gene lost 11 bases and the J gene lost 10 bases, with 27 bases spanning the gap. CDR3 length: 16 residues. From germline, CDR1 is SEHNR and CDR2 FQNEAQ (reference sequence). The variable domain in full, with the rest retrieved from reference TRBV7-9 and TRBJ1-6, is DTGVSQNPRHKITKRGQNVTFRCDPISEHNRLYWYRQTLGQGPEFLTYFQNEAQLEKSRLLSDRFSAERPKGSFSTLEIQRTEQGDSAMYLCAAGAGTIGAYSPLHFGNGTRLTVT.

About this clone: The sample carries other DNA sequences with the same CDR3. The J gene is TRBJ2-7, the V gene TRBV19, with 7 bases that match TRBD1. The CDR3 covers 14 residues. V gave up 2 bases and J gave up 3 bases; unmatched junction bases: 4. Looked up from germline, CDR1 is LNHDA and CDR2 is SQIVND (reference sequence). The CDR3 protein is CASSITGESYEQYF. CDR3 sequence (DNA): TGTGCCAGTAGTATAACAGGGGAGAGCTACGAGCAGTACTTC.

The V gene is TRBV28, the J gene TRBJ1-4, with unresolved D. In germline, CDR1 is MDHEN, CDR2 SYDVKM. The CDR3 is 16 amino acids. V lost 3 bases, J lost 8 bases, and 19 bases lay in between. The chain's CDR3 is CASSFGVIGSGEKLFF. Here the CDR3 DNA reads TGTGCCAGCAGTTTTGGAGTTATCGGGTCCGGGGAAAAACTGTTTTTT.

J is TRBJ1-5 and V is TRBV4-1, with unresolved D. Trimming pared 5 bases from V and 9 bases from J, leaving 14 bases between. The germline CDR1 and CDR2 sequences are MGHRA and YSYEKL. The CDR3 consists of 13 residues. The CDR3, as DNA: TGCGCCAGCAGCTCGAGCCCATCTTGGCCCCAGCATTTT. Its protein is CASSSSPSWPQHF.

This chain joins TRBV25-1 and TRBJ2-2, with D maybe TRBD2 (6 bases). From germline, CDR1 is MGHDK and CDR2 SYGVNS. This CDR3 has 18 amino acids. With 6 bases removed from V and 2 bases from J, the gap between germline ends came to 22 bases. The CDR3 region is CASSKTGGHGRNTGELFF. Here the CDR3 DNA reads TGTGCCAGCAGCAAAACAGGAGGGCATGGGAGAAACACCGGGGAGCTGTTTTTT.

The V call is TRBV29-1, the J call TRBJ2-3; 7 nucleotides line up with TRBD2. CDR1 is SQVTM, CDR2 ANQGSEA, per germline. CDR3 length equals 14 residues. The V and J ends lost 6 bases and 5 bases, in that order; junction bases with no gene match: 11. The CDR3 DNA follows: TGCAGCGTACTTCCGGGACTAAGTCAAGATACGCAGTATTTT. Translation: CSVLPGLSQDTQYF.

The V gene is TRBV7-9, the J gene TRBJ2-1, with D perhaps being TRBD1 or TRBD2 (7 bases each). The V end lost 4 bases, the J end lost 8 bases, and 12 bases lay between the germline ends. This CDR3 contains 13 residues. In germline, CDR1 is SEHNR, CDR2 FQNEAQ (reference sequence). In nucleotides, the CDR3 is TGTGCCAGCAGCTACTCAGGGGGGGATGAGCAGTTCTTC. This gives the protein CASSYSGGDEQFF.

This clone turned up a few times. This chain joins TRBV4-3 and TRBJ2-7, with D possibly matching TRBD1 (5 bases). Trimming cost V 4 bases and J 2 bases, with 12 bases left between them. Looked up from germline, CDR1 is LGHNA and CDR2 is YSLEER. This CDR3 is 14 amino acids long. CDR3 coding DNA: TGCGCCAGCAGCCTCGGTAGGGGCCCCTACGAGCAGTACTTC. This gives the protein CASSLGRGPYEQYF.

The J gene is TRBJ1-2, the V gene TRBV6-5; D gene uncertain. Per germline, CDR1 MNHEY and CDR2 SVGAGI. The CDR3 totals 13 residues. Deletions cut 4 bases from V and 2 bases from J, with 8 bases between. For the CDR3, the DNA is TGTGCCAGCAGTTTTAGGCAGAACTATGGCTACACCTTC. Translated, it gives CASSFRQNYGYTF.

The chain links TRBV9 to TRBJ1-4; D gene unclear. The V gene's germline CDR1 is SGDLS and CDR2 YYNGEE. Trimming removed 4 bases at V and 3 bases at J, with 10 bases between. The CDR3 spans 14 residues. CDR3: CASSQIGANEKLFF. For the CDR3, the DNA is TGTGCCAGCAGCCAGATTGGGGCTAATGAAAAACTGTTTTTT. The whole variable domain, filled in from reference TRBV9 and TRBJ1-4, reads DSGVTQTPKHLITATGQRVTLRCSPRSGDLSVYWYQQSLDQGLQFLIQYYNGEERAKGNILERFSAQQFPDLHSELNLSSLELGDSALYFCASSQIGANEKLFFGSGTQLSVL.

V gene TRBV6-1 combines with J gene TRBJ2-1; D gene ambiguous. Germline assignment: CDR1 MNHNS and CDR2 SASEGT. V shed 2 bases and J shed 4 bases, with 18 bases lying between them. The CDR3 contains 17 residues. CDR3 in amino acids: CASSERLLAQHYNEQFF. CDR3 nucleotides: TGTGCCAGCAGTGAAAGACTCCTGGCCCAACATTACAATGAGCAGTTCTTC.

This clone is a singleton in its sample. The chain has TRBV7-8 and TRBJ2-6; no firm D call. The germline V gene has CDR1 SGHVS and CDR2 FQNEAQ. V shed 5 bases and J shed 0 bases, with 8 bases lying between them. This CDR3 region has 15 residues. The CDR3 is CASSHGLSGANVLTF. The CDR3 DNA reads TGTGCCAGCAGCCACGGTCTCTCTGGGGCCAACGTCCTGACTTTC.

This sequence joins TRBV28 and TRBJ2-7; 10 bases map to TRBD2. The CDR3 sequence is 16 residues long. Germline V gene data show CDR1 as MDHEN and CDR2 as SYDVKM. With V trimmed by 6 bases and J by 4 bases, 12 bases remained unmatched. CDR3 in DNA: TGTGCCAGCAGCTCTACCCTAGCGGGGGTGCGTTACGAGCAGTACTTC. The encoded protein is CASSSTLAGVRYEQYF.

CDR3 sequence reads: CASSSQTYQETQYF. Written as DNA, the CDR3 is TGTGCCAGCAGTTCCCAAACATACCAAGAGACCCAGTACTTC. The chain combines TRBV6-6 with TRBJ2-5; D gene uncertain. The CDR3 is 14 residues long. Trimming pared 4 bases from V and 0 bases from J, leaving 9 bases between. CDR1 MNHNY and CDR2 SVGAGI come from the germline V gene (reference sequence).

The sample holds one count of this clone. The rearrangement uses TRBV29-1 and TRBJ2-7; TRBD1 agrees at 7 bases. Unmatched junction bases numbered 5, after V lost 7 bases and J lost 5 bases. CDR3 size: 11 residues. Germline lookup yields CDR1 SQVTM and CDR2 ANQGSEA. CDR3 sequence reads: CSAEGADEQYF. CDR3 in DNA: TGCAGCGCAGAGGGGGCAGACGAGCAGTACTTC.

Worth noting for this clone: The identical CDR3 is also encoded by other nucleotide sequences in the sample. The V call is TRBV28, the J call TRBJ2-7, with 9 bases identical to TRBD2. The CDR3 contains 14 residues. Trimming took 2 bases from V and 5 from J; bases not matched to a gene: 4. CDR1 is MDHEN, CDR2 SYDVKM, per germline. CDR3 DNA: TGTGCCAGCAGTTTAGCGGGAGGGCCCAACGAGCAGTACTTC. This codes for CASSLAGGPNEQYF.

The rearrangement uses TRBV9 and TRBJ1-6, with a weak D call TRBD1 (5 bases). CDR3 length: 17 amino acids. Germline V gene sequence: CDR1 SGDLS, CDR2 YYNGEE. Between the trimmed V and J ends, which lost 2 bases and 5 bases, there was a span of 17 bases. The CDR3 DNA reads TGTGCCAGCAGCGTGGGGGAAAGGAGTATAGATAATTCACCCCTCCACTTT. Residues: CASSVGERSIDNSPLHF.

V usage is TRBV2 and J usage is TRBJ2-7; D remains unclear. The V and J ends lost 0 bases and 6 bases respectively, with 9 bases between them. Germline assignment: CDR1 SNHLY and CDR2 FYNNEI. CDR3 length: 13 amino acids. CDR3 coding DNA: TGTGCCAGCAGTGAAGCGCTAGGGTCCGAGCAGTACTTC. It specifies CASSEALGSEQYF.

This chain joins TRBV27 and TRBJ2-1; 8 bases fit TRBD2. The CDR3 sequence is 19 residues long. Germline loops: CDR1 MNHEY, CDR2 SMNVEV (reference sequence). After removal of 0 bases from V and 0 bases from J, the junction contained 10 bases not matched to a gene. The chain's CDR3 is CASSLSGIAGMLSYNEQFF. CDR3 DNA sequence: TGTGCCAGCAGTTTATCTGGGATAGCGGGAATGCTCTCCTACAATGAGCAGTTCTTC.

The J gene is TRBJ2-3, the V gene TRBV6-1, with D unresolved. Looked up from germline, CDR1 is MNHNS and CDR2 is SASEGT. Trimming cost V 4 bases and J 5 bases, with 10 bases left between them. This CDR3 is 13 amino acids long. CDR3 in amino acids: CASSGDPGDTQYF. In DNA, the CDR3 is TGTGCCAGCAGTGGTGACCCGGGAGATACGCAGTATTTT.

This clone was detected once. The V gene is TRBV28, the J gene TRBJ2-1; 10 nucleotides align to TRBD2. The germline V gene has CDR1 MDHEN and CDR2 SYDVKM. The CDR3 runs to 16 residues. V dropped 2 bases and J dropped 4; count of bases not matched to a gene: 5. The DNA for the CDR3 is TGTGCCAGCAGTTTAAGTAGCGGGGGGATTTACAATGAGCAGTTCTTC. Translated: CASSLSSGGIYNEQFF.

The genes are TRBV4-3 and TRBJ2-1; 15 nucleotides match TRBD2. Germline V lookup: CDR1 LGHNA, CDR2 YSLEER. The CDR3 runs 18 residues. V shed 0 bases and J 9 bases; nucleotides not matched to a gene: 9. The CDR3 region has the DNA TGCGCCAGCAGCCAAGATGGGGGACTAGCGGGAGGTTCGGGTGAGCAGTTCTTC. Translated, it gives CASSQDGGLAGGSGEQFF.

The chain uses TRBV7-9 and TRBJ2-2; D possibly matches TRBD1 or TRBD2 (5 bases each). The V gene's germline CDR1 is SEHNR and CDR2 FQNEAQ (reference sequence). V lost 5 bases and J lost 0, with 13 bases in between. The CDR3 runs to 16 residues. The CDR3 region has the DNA TGTGCCAGCAGCCCGATGGGGACCGCGAACACCGGGGAGCTGTTTTTT. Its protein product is CASSPMGTANTGELFF.

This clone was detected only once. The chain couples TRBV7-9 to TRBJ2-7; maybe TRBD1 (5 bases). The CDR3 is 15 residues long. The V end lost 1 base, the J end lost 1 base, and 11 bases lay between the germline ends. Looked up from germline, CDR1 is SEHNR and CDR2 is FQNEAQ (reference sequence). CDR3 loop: CASSLGKDNSYEQYF. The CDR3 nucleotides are TGTGCCAGCAGCTTAGGAAAGGACAATTCCTACGAGCAGTACTTC.

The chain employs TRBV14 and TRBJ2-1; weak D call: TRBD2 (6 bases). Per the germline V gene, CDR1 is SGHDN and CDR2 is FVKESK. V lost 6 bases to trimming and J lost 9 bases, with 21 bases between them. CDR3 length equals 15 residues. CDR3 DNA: TGTGCCAGCAGTCCTCTCCCGGGAGAATGGAGTGAGCAGTTCTTC. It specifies CASSPLPGEWSEQFF.